A single sample gave rise to the 21 T cell receptor beta chains below, sequenced in a study of control samples from healthy donors and cancer patients. Only in-frame clones appear in the TCRdb table, and some are missing; sequencing was by immunoSEQ multiplex PCR. The table shows approximately 92,000 clones, with approximately 93% occurring only once. Specimen: blood. The receptors here all came from a woman aged 25-40 years in good health.

The J gene is TRBJ1-2, the V gene TRBV6-5, with TRBD1 matching over 8 bases. Germline V gives CDR1 MNHEY, CDR2 SVGAGI. V lost 2 bases, J lost 4 bases, and 6 bases stayed unmatched. The CDR3 spans 15 residues. The CDR3 loop is CASSYRTGKSYGYTF. The CDR3 DNA is TGTGCCAGCAGTTACCGGACAGGGAAGAGCTATGGCTACACCTTC.

The J gene is TRBJ2-2, the V gene TRBV2, with D hard to call. V was cut by 5 bases and J by 3 bases, with 13 bases left in between. The CDR3 runs 15 residues. From germline, CDR1 is SNHLY and CDR2 FYNNEI. CDR3 protein: CASSPSRLYTGELFF. The DNA of the CDR3 is TGTGCCAGCAGTCCCTCCCGTCTTTACACCGGGGAGCTGTTTTTT.

The rearrangement links TRBV30 to TRBJ2-7; D unresolved. The germline V gene has CDR1 GTSNPN and CDR2 SVGIG (reference sequence). V lost 0 bases to trimming and J lost 8 bases, with 8 bases between them. The CDR3 runs 11 residues. CDR3: CAWSVLEKQYF. CDR3 bases: TGTGCCTGGAGTGTATTGGAAAAGCAGTACTTC. Using reference TRBV30 and TRBJ2-7 for the parts outside the CDR3, the full variable domain is SQTIHQWPATLVQPVGSPLSLECTVEGTSNPNLYWYRQAAGRGLQLLFYSVGIGQISSEVPQNLSASRPQDRQFILSSKKLLLSDSGFYLCAWSVLEKQYFGPGTRLTVT.

This clone appeared a single time. The V gene is TRBV3-1 (or the pseudogene TRBV3-2), the J gene TRBJ2-5; no definite D call. With 0 bases removed from V and 3 bases from J, the gap between germline ends came to 14 bases. Germline V gene lookup returns CDR1 LGHDT and CDR2 YNNKEL (reference sequence). The CDR3 has 16 amino acids. CDR3 nucleotide sequence: TGTGCCAGCAGCCAAGATATGGTGCTTGGTAAAGAGACCCAGTACTTC. Its protein is CASSQDMVLGKETQYF.

V usage is TRBV2 and J usage is TRBJ1-4, with a tentative D call TRBD1 (5 bases). This CDR3 spans 14 amino acids. Trimming removed 3 bases at V and 8 bases at J, with 13 bases between. Germline V gives CDR1 SNHLY, CDR2 FYNNEI. For the CDR3, the DNA is TGTGCCAGCAGTGATAGGGTCGAGGGGGAAAAACTGTTTTTT. Translation gives CASSDRVEGEKLFF.

This chain links TRBV4-1 with TRBJ2-7; D is ambiguous. This CDR3 region has 15 residues. Germline V gives CDR1 MGHRA, CDR2 YSYEKL. Trimming cost V 4 bases and J 4 bases, with 17 bases left between them. This CDR3 reads CASSPTSRAEYEQYF. As DNA, the CDR3 is TGCGCCAGCAGCCCCACCTCCCGAGCCGAATACGAGCAGTACTTC.

Regarding this clone: Germline is not matched at one junction end, which may reflect a read error. J is TRBJ1-6 and V is TRBV5-5; perhaps TRBD1 as D (6 bases). The germline gives CDR1 SGHKS, CDR2 YYEKEE (reference sequence). The CDR3 is made up of 16 amino acids. The chain's CDR3 is CASTLATRTANSPLHF. Here the CDR3 DNA reads TGTGCCAGCACCTTGGCGACTCGGACAGCTAATTCACCCCTCCACTTT.

The CDR3 coding sequence is TGCGCCAGCAGCCCGGGACAGGAGGCCACTGAAGCTTTCTTT. Translation gives CASSPGQEATEAFF. This rearrangement joins TRBV5-1 to TRBJ1-1; TRBD1 aligns across 8 bases. This CDR3 is built from 14 residues. From germline, CDR1 is SGHRS and CDR2 YFSETQ. Trimming cost V 4 bases and J 4 bases; bases outside gene matches: 6.

The chain has TRBV14 and TRBJ1-1; 9 bases are a match to TRBD1. V was pared by 2 bases and J by 6 bases, with 7 bases of the junction left unmatched. This CDR3 contains 15 residues. Germline V gene sequence: CDR1 SGHDN, CDR2 FVKESK. The CDR3 DNA reads as TGTGCCAGCAGCCAAACCGGACAGGGGTTTGCTGAAGCTTTCTTT. It specifies CASSQTGQGFAEAFF.

This sequence joins TRBV25-1 and TRBJ2-7; D unclear. Germline V gives CDR1 MGHDK, CDR2 SYGVNS. The V gene lost 2 bases and the J gene lost 6 bases, with 11 bases spanning the gap. The CDR3 consists of 13 residues. The CDR3 nucleotides are TGTGCCAGCAGTGAACGGAGCGATGGCGAGCAGTACTTC. Translating it yields CASSERSDGEQYF.

On this clone: Other DNA sequences from this sample encode an identical CDR3 as well. The genes are TRBV10-3 and TRBJ2-1, with D possibly TRBD1 on 5 matching bases. The CDR3 runs 15 residues. CDR1 and CDR2 (germline): ENHRY, SYGVKD. Between the trimmed V and J ends, which lost 0 bases and 6 bases, there was a span of 12 bases. For the CDR3, the DNA is TGTGCCATCAGTGAGTCCCAGGGAATGGGCAATGAGCAGTTCTTC. This gives the protein CAISESQGMGNEQFF.

This clone was recorded only once. The rearrangement joins TRBV30 to TRBJ2-1; D gene unclear. Per germline, CDR1 GTSNPN and CDR2 SVGIG (reference sequence). The CDR3 has 13 residues. The V and J ends lost 0 bases and 4 bases respectively, with 7 bases between them. The CDR3 spells CAWSVGFYNEQFF. The CDR3 DNA reads as TGTGCCTGGAGTGTTGGTTTTTACAATGAGCAGTTCTTC.

The rearrangement uses TRBV7-2 and TRBJ2-5; 7 positions match TRBD2. The V gene's germline CDR1 is SGHTA and CDR2 FQGNSA. The length of the CDR3 is 14 residues. V lost 3 bases, J lost 1 base, and 2 bases stayed unmatched. CDR3 DNA: TGTGCCAGCAGCTTTGCTAGCGGCCAAGAGACCCAGTACTTC. Amino acids: CASSFASGQETQYF.

This chain connects TRBV4-2 to TRBJ1-6; unclear D gene. From germline, CDR1 is LGHNA and CDR2 YNFKEQ. The length of the CDR3 is 18 residues. Trimming cost V 1 base and J 0 bases, with 13 bases left between them. CDR3 in DNA: TGTGCCAGCAGCCAAGCTAACACCTTGAGCTCCTATAATTCACCCCTCCACTTT. Its translation: CASSQANTLSSYNSPLHF.

The chain uses TRBV4-1 and TRBJ1-5; D possibly corresponds to TRBD1 (5 bases). With 1 base removed from V and 6 bases from J, the gap between germline ends came to 10 bases. CDR1 and CDR2 (germline): MGHRA, YSYEKL. The CDR3 contains 14 residues. The CDR3, as DNA: TGCGCCAGCAGCCAAGGCCAGGGTGTTCAGCCCCAGCATTTT. This translates into CASSQGQGVQPQHF.

The chain couples TRBV12-5 to TRBJ2-5; D not resolved. Trimming left V 4 bases short and J 5 bases short, with 8 bases between. Germline CDR1 reads LGHNT; CDR2 reads FRNRAP. This CDR3 region has 12 residues. CDR3 DNA sequence: TGTGCTAGTGGTTCTCCCCGGGAGACCCAGTACTTC. Translation: CASGSPRETQYF.

CDR3 DNA: TGTGCCACCAGTGGGGACAGGGATTCTCAGCCCCAGCATTTT. This codes for CATSGDRDSQPQHF. The rearrangement links TRBV24-1 to TRBJ1-5, with 9 bases fitting TRBD1. This CDR3 spans 14 amino acids. From germline, CDR1 is KGHDR and CDR2 SFDVKD. With V trimmed by 5 bases and J by 6 bases, 4 bases remained unmatched.

V usage is TRBV3-1 (or the pseudogene TRBV3-2) and J usage is TRBJ1-2; TRBD1 is a possible D gene (6 bases). Germline V CDR1 and CDR2: LGHDT, YNNKEL (reference sequence). The CDR3 contains 15 residues. Trimming took 4 bases from V and 0 from J, leaving 12 bases between them. CDR3 in DNA: TGTGCCAGCAGCCGCGCCGGGACATCTAACTATGGCTACACCTTC. This codes for CASSRAGTSNYGYTF.

The rearrangement joins TRBV13 to TRBJ1-1; D gene unclear. The CDR3 contains 14 residues. The germline V and J ends were trimmed by 2 bases and 1 base, with 8 bases remaining between them. Germline loops: CDR1 PRHDT, CDR2 FYEKMQ (reference sequence). The CDR3 here is CASSLYLENTEAFF. The CDR3 DNA reads as TGTGCCAGCAGCTTATACCTGGAGAACACTGAAGCTTTCTTT.

V is TRBV5-1 and J is TRBJ2-1; TRBD1 agrees at 10 bases. Unmatched junction bases numbered 8, after V lost 4 bases and J lost 16 bases. In germline, CDR1 is SGHRS, CDR2 YFSETQ. This CDR3 spans 12 amino acids. The CDR3 here is CASSPDRGREFF. Here the CDR3 DNA reads TGCGCCAGCAGCCCGGACAGGGGGAGGGAATTCTTC.

The rearrangement joins TRBV28 to TRBJ2-7; 8 nucleotides align to TRBD2. CDR1 MDHEN and CDR2 SYDVKM come from the germline V gene. This CDR3 has 14 amino acids. The V segment lost 2 bases and the J segment 3 bases; nucleotides outside the gene matches: 3. For the CDR3, the DNA is TGTGCCAGCAGTTTAGGCGGGGGGAACTACGAGCAGTACTTC. Translation: CASSLGGGNYEQYF.